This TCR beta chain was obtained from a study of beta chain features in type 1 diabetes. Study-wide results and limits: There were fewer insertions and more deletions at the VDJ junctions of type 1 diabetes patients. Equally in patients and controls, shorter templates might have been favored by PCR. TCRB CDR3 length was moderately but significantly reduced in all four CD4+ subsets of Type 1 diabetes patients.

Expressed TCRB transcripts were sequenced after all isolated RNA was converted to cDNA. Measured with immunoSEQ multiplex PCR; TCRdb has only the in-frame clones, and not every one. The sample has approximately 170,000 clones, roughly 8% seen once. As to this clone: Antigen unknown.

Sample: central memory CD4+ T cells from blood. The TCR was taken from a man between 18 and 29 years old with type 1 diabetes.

The CDR3 DNA sequence: TGCGCCAGCAGCTTGGCAGGGTTCTCCTACAATGAGCAGTTCTTC. The encoded protein is CASSLAGFSYNEQFF. The chain couples TRBV5-1 to TRBJ2-1; TRBD1 is a possible D gene (5 bases). This CDR3 region has 15 residues. Germline V gene sequence: CDR1 SGHRS, CDR2 YFSETQ. The ends were cut back, 0 bases at V and 0 bases at J, with 7 bases in the middle.